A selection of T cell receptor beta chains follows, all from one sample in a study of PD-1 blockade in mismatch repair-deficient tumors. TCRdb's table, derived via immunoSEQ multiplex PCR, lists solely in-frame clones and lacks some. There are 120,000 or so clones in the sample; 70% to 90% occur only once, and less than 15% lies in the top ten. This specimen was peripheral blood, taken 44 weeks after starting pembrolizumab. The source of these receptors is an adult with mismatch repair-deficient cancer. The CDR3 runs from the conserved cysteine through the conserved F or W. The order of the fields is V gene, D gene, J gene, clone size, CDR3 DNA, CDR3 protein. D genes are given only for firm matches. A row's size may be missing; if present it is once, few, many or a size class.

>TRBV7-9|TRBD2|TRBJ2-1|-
TGTGCCAGCAGCAGCACATTAGCGGGAAATGAGCAGTTCTTC
CASSSTLAGNEQFF
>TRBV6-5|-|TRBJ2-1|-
TGTGCCAGCGGGAGGGGGTCCTACAATGAGCAGTTCTTC
CASGRGSYNEQFF
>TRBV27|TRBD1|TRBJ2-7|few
TGTGCCAGCAGGCAAACGGGACAGGGGGCGCACTTC
CASRQTGQGAHF
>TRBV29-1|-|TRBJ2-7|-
TGCAGCGTTGAAGGAGCCTACGAGCAGTACTTC
CSVEGAYEQYF
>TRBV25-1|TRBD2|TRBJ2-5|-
TGTGCCAGCAGCTTAGCGGGAGGCTCGGTGGGAGAGACCCAGTACTTC
CASSLAGGSVGETQYF
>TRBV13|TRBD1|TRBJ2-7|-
TGTGCCAGCAGCCCATCTCGAGGTGCAGGGGGCCACGAGCAGTACTTC
CASSPSRGAGGHEQYF
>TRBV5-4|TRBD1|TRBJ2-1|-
TGTGCCAGCAGCTTCGGGACAGCCAATGAGCAGTTCTTC
CASSFGTANEQFF
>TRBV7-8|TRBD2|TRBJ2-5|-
TGTGCCAGCAGCCATATAGCGGGAGAGGGTATGGAGGAGGAGACCCAGTACTTC
CASSHIAGEGMEEETQYF
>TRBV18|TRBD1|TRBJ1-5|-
TGTGCCAGCTCAGAGGACAGGGGGGTAAATCAGCCCCAGCATTTT
CASSEDRGVNQPQHF
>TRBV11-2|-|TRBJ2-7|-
TGTGCCAGCAGCTCTCGACAGGACTCCTACGAGCAGTACTTC
CASSSRQDSYEQYF
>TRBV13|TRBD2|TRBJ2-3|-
TGTGCCAGCAGCGGCCGCGGGAGTAGCACAGATACGCAGTATTTT
CASSGRGSSTDTQYF
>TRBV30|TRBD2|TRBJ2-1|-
TGTGCCTGGAGGGGAGGGACTAGCGGGGTCAATGAGCAGTTCTTC
CAWRGGTSGVNEQFF
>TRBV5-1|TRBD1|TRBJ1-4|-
TGCGCCAGCAGCGGGGGACAGTTAGCTAATGAAAAACTGTTTTTT
CASSGGQLANEKLFF
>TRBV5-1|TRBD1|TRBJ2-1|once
TGCGCCAGCAGCTCCCAGACAGGGGGCGCGAATGAGCAGTTCTTC
CASSSQTGGANEQFF
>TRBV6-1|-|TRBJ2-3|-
TGTGCCAGCAGGGGGGACGGAGATACGCAGTATTTT
CASRGDGDTQYF
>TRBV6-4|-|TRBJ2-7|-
TGTGCCAGCAGCAAGACCGGGACAAACAACTACGAGCAGTACTTC
CASSKTGTNNYEQYF
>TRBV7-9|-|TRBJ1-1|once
TGTGCCAGCAGCGGCAGGGGAGAGAACACTGAAGCTTTCTTT
CASSGRGENTEAFF
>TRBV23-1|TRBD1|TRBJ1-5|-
TGCGCCAGCAGTCAGGAAGCGGCGGGACAGAATAGCAATCAGCCCCAGCATTTT
CASSQEAAGQNSNQPQHF
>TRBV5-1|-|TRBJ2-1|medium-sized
TGCGCCAGCAGGCCCCCAGTCGGCAATGAGCAGTTCTTC
CASRPPVGNEQFF
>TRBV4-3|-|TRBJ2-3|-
TGCGCCAGCAGCCGCACAGATACGCAGTATTTT
CASSRTDTQYF
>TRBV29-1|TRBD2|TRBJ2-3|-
TGCAGCGTTGAAGATCCCACTAGCGAGAGCGGCACAGATACGCAGTATTTT
CSVEDPTSESGTDTQYF
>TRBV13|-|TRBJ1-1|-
TGTGCCAGCAGCTTGGAAGGGCGGGGATCGAACACTGAAGCTTTCTTT
CASSLEGRGSNTEAFF
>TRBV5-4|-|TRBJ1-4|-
TGTGCCAGCAGCTCGGGGACAAGCATTGGGGAAAAACTGTTTTTT
CASSSGTSIGEKLFF
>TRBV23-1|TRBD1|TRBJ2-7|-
TGCGCCAGCACTCCTCCAGAAAAGGGACAGGGCCTTCCTTACGAGCAGTACTTC
CASTPPEKGQGLPYEQYF
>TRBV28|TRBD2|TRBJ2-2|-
TGTGCCAGCCAAGAGGACATCGGGACCCAGCTGGGACTAGGTTCTTTTTTGACCGGGGAGCTGTTTTTT
CASQEDIGTQLGLGSFLTGELFF
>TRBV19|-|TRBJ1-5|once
TGTGCCAGTACAGGGACTGGGTCATACAATCAGCCCCAGCATTTT
CASTGTGSYNQPQHF
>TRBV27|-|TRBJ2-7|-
TGTGCCAGCAGTTTTGGACAGCACTACGAGCAGTACTTC
CASSFGQHYEQYF
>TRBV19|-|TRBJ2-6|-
TGTGCCAGCTCACAGGGTTTCTCTGGGGCCAACGTCCTGACTTTC
CASSQGFSGANVLTF
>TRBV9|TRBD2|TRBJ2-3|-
TGTGCCAGCAGCCACAAAACTCAGGGACTAGCGGGAGGGCCCAGAAGCACAGATACGCAGTATTTT
CASSHKTQGLAGGPRSTDTQYF
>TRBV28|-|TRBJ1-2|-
TGTGCCAGCAGTTTGGTTCGGGGCAAGGACTATGGCTACACCTTC
CASSLVRGKDYGYTF
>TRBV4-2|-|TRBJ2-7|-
TGTGCCAGCAGCCAAGACATAGTACGGTCCGGCGAGCAGTACTTC
CASSQDIVRSGEQYF
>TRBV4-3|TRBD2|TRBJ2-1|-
TGCGCCAGCAGCCATGTAGCGGGAGGGATGACCTACAATGAGCAGTTCTTC
CASSHVAGGMTYNEQFF
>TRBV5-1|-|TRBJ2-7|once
TGCGCCAGCAGCTTGGACGGACGTCTCTACGAGCAGTACTTC
CASSLDGRLYEQYF
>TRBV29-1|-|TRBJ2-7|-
TGCAGCGTTGATTCGGGGAACTCCTACGAGCAGTACTTC
CSVDSGNSYEQYF
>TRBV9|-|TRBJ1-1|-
TGTGCCAGCAGCGTAGCCGCCGGGGGCACTGAAGCTTTCTTT
CASSVAAGGTEAFF
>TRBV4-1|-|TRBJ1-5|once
TGCGCCAGCAGCAGCCGGGCAGGTGGCAATCAGCCCCAGCATTTT
CASSSRAGGNQPQHF
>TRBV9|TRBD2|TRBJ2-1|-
TGTGCCAGCAGCGTAGGGGGTAGATCAGCGGGAGGGAGAGCGATCTACAATGAGCAGTTCTTC
CASSVGGRSAGGRAIYNEQFF
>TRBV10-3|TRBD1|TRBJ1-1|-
TGTGCCATCATGGGACAGGGGGACACTGAAGCTTTCTTT
CAIMGQGDTEAFF
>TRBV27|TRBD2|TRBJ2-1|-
TGTGCCAGCAGTGGGACTAGCGGGAGCATATCCTACAATGAGCAGTTCTTC
CASSGTSGSISYNEQFF
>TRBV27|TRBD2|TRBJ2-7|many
TGTGCCAGCAGTTCAACGGTAGCGGGCGAGCAGTACTTC
CASSSTVAGEQYF
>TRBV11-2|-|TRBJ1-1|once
TGTGCCAGCAGCTCCCTTGCGAAGGGCACTGAAGCTTTCTTT
CASSSLAKGTEAFF
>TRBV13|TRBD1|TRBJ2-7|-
TGTGCCAGCAGCTTAGGCCAGAGACAGGGAATCTACGAGCAGTACTTC
CASSLGQRQGIYEQYF
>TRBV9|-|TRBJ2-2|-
TGTGCCAGCAGCCCAAGACTAGTGCGCACCGGGGAGCTGTTTTTT
CASSPRLVRTGELFF
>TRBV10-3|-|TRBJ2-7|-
TGTGCCATCAGTGAGTCTTTGGGGGCGAACCCCCACTACGAGCAGTACTTC
CAISESLGANPHYEQYF
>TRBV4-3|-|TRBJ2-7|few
TGCGCCAGCAGCCAAGTTGAGCGTCACCACGAGCAGTACTTC
CASSQVERHHEQYF
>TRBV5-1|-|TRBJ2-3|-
TGCGCCAGCAGCTTTTCGGGGATCGTAAGCACAGATACGCAGTATTTT
CASSFSGIVSTDTQYF
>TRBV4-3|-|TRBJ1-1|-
TGCGCCAGCAGCCATGTCGCCCGACCCGACAGGGAAGCTTTCTTT
CASSHVARPDREAFF
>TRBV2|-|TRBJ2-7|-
TGTGCCAGCAGCAAACAGGTTTCCTACGAGCAGTACTTC
CASSKQVSYEQYF
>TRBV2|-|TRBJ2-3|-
TGTGCCAGCAGCGGCCCCGAGGGTCCGACAGATACGCAGTATTTT
CASSGPEGPTDTQYF
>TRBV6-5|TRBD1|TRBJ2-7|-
TGTGCCAGCAGGCTCGGGACAGGGGGCAAGCAGTACTTC
CASRLGTGGKQYF
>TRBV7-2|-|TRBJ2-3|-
TGTGCCAGCAGCTTAGACGGGGGCACAGATACGCAGTATTTT
CASSLDGGTDTQYF